The entry below describes one TCR beta chain. Its antigen is unidentified. These data originate in a study of cytomegalovirus exposure and HLA in healthy donors. Across the study: The roughly 120 million unique TCR beta sequences, from 150 million to 200 million T cells, were found by an earlier analysis. Regarding the study as a whole: A later analysis linked a missense variant in DCLRE1C to the trimming of TCR beta V and J genes.

Unmatched junction bases numbered 5, after V lost 1 base and J lost 2 bases. This CDR3 has 17 residues. Germline CDR1 SEHNR, CDR2 FQNEAQ (reference sequence). Primers included in the PCR were 60 Vbeta and 13 Jbeta primers. TCRdb's table, derived via immunoSEQ multiplex PCR, lists solely in-frame clones and lacks some. This table lists about 200,000 clones. The chain uses TRBV7-9 and TRBJ1-6; 7 nucleotides match TRBD1. Sequencing was performed on PBMCs. This clonotype was obtained from a girl aged 2 to 9 in good health and CMV-seropositive. DNA for the CDR3: TGTGCCAGCAGCTTAGGCGGGACAGAGGCCTATAATTCACCCCTCCACTTT. Its protein product is CASSLGGTEAYNSPLHF.